The entry that follows covers one T cell receptor (beta chain) sequence. Antigen specificity is unknown. Generated by immunoSEQ multiplex PCR, the TCRdb table keeps only in-frame clones and is missing some. The sample carries 100,000 to 150,000 clones, approximately 90% recorded once. These data belong to a study of T cell responses to AZD1222 COVID-19 vaccine. Background on the study: Timing groups of about 4 and about 12 weeks for second doses were pooled.

CDR1 and CDR2 from the germline V gene are DFQATT and SNEGSKA (reference sequence). The V and J ends lost 3 bases and 4 bases, in that order; junction bases with no gene match: 9. The CDR3 totals 15 residues. Whole-study findings and limits: There were repertoire samples only from the period after the peak T cell response. Nearly half of spike-specific TCRs reportedly go after variant regions that carry no mutations.

The chain combines TRBV20-1 with TRBJ2-1; TRBD2 aligns across 7 bases. The sequence was collected from an adult in good health. Sequenced here: peripheral blood, sampled on day 0 of AZD1222 vaccination. In DNA, the CDR3 is TGCAGTGCTAGTCACCCTAGCGGAACGTACAATGAGCAGTTCTTC. This gives the protein CSASHPSGTYNEQFF.